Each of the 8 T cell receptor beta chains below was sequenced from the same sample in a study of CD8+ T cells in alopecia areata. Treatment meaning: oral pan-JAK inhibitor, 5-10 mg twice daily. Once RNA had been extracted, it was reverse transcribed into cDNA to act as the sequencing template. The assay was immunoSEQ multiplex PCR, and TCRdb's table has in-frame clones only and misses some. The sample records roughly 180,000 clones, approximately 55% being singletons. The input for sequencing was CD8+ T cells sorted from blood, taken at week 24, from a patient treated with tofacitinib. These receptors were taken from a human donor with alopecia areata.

CDR3 region: CAWSAGTSVSGYGYTF. The DNA for the CDR3 is TGTGCCTGGAGTGCCGGGACGTCCGTTTCAGGCTATGGCTACACCTTC. This rearrangement joins TRBV30 to TRBJ1-2; tentative D call: TRBD1 (5 bases). V was trimmed by 1 base and J by 4 bases, leaving 19 bases between them. The CDR3 sequence is 16 residues long. The V gene's germline CDR1 is GTSNPN and CDR2 SVGIG (reference sequence).

For the CDR3, the DNA is TGTGCCAGCTCAGGCTCCTACGAGCAGTACTTC. It is translated as CASSGSYEQYF. This chain joins TRBV6-6 and TRBJ2-7; D gene ambiguous. The CDR3 is made up of 11 amino acids. The ends were cut back, 8 bases at V and 0 bases at J, with 5 bases in the middle. Germline values: CDR1 MNHNY, CDR2 SVGAGI (reference sequence).

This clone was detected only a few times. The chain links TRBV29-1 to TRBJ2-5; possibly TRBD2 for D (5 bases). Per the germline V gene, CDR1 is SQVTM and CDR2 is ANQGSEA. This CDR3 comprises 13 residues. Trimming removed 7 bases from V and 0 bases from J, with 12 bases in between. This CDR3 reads CSALTGDQETQYF. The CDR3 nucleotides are TGCAGCGCCCTGACCGGGGACCAAGAGACCCAGTACTTC. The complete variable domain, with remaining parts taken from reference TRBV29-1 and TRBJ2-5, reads SAVISQKPSRDICQRGTSLTIQCQVDSQVTMMFWYRQQPGQSLTLIATANQGSEATYESGFVIDKFPISRPNLTFSTLTVSNMSPEDSSIYLCSALTGDQETQYFGPGTRLLVL.

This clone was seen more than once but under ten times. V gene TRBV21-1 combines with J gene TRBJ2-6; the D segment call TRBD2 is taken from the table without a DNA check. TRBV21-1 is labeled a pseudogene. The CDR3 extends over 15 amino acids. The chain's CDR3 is CASPELYSGANVLTF. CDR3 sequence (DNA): TGTGCCAGCCCCGAGCTCTACTCTGGGGCCAACGTCCTGACTTTC.

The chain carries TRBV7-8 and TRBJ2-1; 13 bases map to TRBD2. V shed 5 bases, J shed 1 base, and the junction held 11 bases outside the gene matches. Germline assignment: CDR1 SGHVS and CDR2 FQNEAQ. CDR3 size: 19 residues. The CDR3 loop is CASSPSLAGGPISYNEQFF. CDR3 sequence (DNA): TGTGCCAGCAGCCCTTCACTAGCGGGGGGGCCTATATCCTACAATGAGCAGTTCTTC.

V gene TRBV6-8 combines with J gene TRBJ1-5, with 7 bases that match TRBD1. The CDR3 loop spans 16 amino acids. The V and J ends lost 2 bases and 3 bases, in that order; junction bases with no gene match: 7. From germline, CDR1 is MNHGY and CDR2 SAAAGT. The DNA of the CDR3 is TGTGCCAGCAGTTACAACCCAGGGGGGAACAATCAGCCCCAGCATTTT. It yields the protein CASSYNPGGNNQPQHF.

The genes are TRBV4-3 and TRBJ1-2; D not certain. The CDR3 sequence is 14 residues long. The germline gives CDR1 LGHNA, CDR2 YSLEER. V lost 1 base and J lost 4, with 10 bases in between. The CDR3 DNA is TGCGCCAGCAGCCAAGTGGAACAGACCTATGGCTACACCTTC. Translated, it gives CASSQVEQTYGYTF.

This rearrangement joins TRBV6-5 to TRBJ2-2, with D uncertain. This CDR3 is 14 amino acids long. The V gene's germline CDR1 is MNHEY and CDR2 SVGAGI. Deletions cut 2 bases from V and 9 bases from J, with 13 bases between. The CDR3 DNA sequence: TGTGCCAGCAGTTACAAACAGTTTTCCTGGGAGCTGTTTTTT. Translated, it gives CASSYKQFSWELFF.